The entry below gives a single T cell receptor beta chain sequence along with its context. Its antigen is undetermined. The CDR3 is 15 amino acids. Germline-derived CDR1 and CDR2 are MDHEN and SYDVKM. These data originate in a study of CXCR3-negative and CXCR3-positive naive CD8 T cells. All TRB cDNA libraries came from 5' RACE performed with UMI labels. TCRdb re-called the 5' RACE reads and shows each CDR3 protein once, DNA omitted. The table for this sample gives more than 50,000 distinct CDR3 sequences. Broader study findings: TRB CDR3 properties indicated TCR strength, while surface CD5 was similar across naive subsets. Naive cells positive for CXCR3 carried more hydrophobic TRB CDR3s than CXCR3-negative ones. The majority of assays used fresh PBMCs, and CXCR3 expression partially decreased after cryopreservation. Much lower diversity was found in memory CD8+ cells, while both naive subsets had comparably high diversity.

This rearrangement joins TRBV28 to TRBJ2-7; the D call from TCRdb, TRBD1, cannot be confirmed without DNA. The sequence came from a human donor in good health. Some clones in this sample may be carry-over from other donors' samples. The sequenced sample was naive CXCR3- CD8+ T cells from blood. The subset is: CD45RO-CCR7+CD27+CD95- naive CD8+ T cells lacking CXCR3 (TNR3-). This CDR3 reads CASSFGAGQLYEQYF. Combining the CDR3 with reference TRBV28 and TRBJ2-7 gives the whole variable domain DVKVTQSSRYLVKRTGEKVFLECVQDMDHENMFWYRQDPGLGLRLIYFSYDVKMKEKGDIPEGYSVSREKKERFSLILESASTNQTSMYLCASSFGAGQLYEQYFGPGTRLTVT.